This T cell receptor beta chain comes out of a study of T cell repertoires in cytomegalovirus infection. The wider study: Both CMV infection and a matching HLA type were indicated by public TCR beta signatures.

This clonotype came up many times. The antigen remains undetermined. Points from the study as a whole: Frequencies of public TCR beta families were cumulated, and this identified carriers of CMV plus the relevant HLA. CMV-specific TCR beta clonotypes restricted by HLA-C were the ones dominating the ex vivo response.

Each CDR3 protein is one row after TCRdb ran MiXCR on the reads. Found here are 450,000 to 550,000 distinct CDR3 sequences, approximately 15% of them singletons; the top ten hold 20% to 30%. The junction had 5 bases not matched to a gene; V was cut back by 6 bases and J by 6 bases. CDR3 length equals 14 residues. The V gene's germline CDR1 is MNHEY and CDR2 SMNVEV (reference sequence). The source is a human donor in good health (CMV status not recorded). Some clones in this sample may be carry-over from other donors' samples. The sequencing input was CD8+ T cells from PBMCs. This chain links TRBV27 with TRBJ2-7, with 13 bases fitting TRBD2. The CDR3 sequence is CASRLAGGPLEQYF. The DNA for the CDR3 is TGTGCCAGCAGACTAGCGGGAGGGCCTCTCGAGCAGTACTTC.